This TCR beta chain was recovered during a study of glioma-infiltrating T cells after dendritic cell vaccination. The CDR3 extends over 14 amino acids. Trimming stripped 3 bases from V and 3 bases from J, with 12 bases between. Germline V gene data show CDR1 as SGHVS and CDR2 as FQNEAQ. Study observations and caveats: Few patients contributed both blood and tumor specimens. Estimated pretreatment TIL content predicted outcome after dendritic cell vaccination.

The table came from immunoSEQ multiplex PCR; TCRdb's copy has only in-frame clones and leaves some out. The table records around 21,000 clones, about four fifths of them present only once. For this clone: Its antigen is not known.

Before vaccination, two weeks after the third vaccination, and at progression, PBMC were collected. J is TRBJ2-7 and V is TRBV7-8; D might be TRBD2 (5 bases). This clonotype was obtained from a human donor with glioblastoma. This specimen consisted of blood, obtained before dendritic cell vaccination. In DNA form, the CDR3 reads TGTGCCAGCAGCTTTTGGGCAGGAGGCTACGAGCAGTACTTC. Translation: CASSFWAGGYEQYF.